The present entry profiles one TCR beta chain with its context. The sample comes from a study of blood T cell repertoires in COVID-19. Study-level information: From T cells, B-cell-depleted T cells, or PBMCs came the material, which was cDNA or gDNA.

CDR3 length: 10 amino acids. The germline V gene encodes CDR1 MNHEY and CDR2 SMNVEV (reference sequence). Trimming took 6 bases from V and 5 from J, leaving 4 bases between them. Measured with immunoSEQ multiplex PCR; TCRdb has only the in-frame clones, and not every one. The sample records 150,000 to 200,000 clones, 70% to 90% being singletons. Material for sequencing was peripheral blood. The source of this sequence is a human donor with active or convalescent COVID-19. The donor label of this sample is uncertain. This sequence joins TRBV27 and TRBJ2-5, with unresolved D. The CDR3 region has the DNA TGTGCCAGCAGGGGCGAGACCCAGTACTTC. Translated: CASRGETQYF.